The rows below give T cell receptor beta chains drawn from one sample of a study of tumor-infiltrating lymphocytes in oesophageal squamous cell carcinoma. MiXCR was run by TCRdb on the PCR reads, yielding one entry per CDR3 protein. The sample contains 23,000 or so distinct CDR3 sequences, under 40% of which appear only once. Sequencing used esophageal tumor tissue. Receptors were obtained from a male donor with esophageal squamous cell carcinoma. CDR3s include the opening cysteine and the closing phenylalanine or tryptophan. A D gene is named only where the DNA matches it firmly. Some rows mark clone size as missing; the rest say once, few, many or name a class of expanded clone.

15,many,TRBV6-1,TRBD1,TRBJ1-2,TGTGCCAGCTCCCCCGGACAGGCCCGATTGTATGGCTACACCTTC,CASSPGQARLYGYTF
15,-,TRBV6-8,TRBD1,TRBJ1-2,TGTGCCAGCACCAGGGACAGGGGCGAAAACTATGGCTACACCTTC,CASTRDRGENYGYTF
12,many,TRBV12-3/TRBV12-4,-,TRBJ2-1,TGTGCCAGCAGTTTGGCATCGCCGATCCGGTTCTTC,CASSLASPIRFF
14,many,TRBV18,-,TRBJ2-5,TGTGCCAGCTCACCTGGACTGATACAAGAGACCCAGTACTTC,CASSPGLIQETQYF
14,many,TRBV5-6,-,TRBJ1-2,TGTGCCAGCACCGAGGAGTCAGGGTTCCCTGGCTACACCTTC,CASTEESGFPGYTF
13,-,TRBV19,-,TRBJ1-5,TGTGCCAGTAGTAATGAGGGAAATCAGCCCCAGCATTTT,CASSNEGNQPQHF
15,few,TRBV11-1,-,TRBJ2-4,TGTGCCAGCAGCTCACTGGACGTAAGTTGGCACATTCAGTACTTC,CASSSLDVSWHIQYF
15,-,TRBV5-1,TRBD1,TRBJ1-4,TGCGCCAGCAGCCTCCACGACAGGGTTAGTGAAAAACTGTTTTTT,CASSLHDRVSEKLFF
14,-,TRBV7-8,-,TRBJ2-7,TGTGCCAGCAGCAAACAGGGAGCCGGATGGGCCCAGTACTTC,CASSKQGAGWAQYF
13,-,TRBV6-6,-,TRBJ2-3,TGTGCCAGCATGTGGGATTCCACAGATACGCAGTATTTT,CASMWDSTDTQYF
15,once,TRBV7-9,-,TRBJ2-3,TGTGCCAGCAGCTCCCTCGGGGCCAGCACAGATACGCAGTATTTT,CASSSLGASTDTQYF
15,-,TRBV7-8,-,TRBJ2-7,TGTGCCAGCACCGGTTTTCAGGGACCCTCCTACGAGCAGTACTTC,CASTGFQGPSYEQYF
16,medium-sized,TRBV7-9,-,TRBJ2-1,TGTGCCAGCAGCTTAGCTCAATGGACCGGGGGCAGTGAGCAGTTCTTC,CASSLAQWTGGSEQFF
15,many,TRBV2,TRBD2,TRBJ2-1,TGTGCCAGCAGGGAGCGGGATGAATCCTACAATGAGCAGTTCTTC,CASRERDESYNEQFF
15,many,TRBV11-2,-,TRBJ2-3,TGTGCCAGCAGCACCGACGGAACTAGCACAGATACGCAGTATTTT,CASSTDGTSTDTQYF
15,-,TRBV19,-,TRBJ2-7,TGTGCCAGTAGACTAGGAGGGAACCCAACCTACGAGCAGTACTTC,CASRLGGNPTYEQYF
13,-,TRBV5-5,-,TRBJ2-5,TGTGCCAGCAGCGGAACAGACCAAGAGACCCAGTACTTC,CASSGTDQETQYF
15,many,TRBV10-2,TRBD2,TRBJ2-2,TGCGCCAGCAGGACACTAGCGTTCAGCACCGGGGAGCTGTTTTTT,CASRTLAFSTGELFF
14,-,TRBV6-8,-,TRBJ2-7,TGTGCCAGCAGTTATTATCACCGGACAGACGAGCAGTACTTC,CASSYYHRTDEQYF
17,-,TRBV7-3,TRBD1,TRBJ2-2,TGTGCCAGCAGCCCGAGGGCGACAGGGGGCCATGGCGGGGAGCTGTTTTTT,CASSPRATGGHGGELFF
18,many,TRBV7-9,TRBD2,TRBJ2-2,TGTGCCAGCAGCTCCTCTCCGGGACTAGCGGCTCCGCGGGAGGAGCTGTTTTTT,CASSSSPGLAAPREELFF
15,few,TRBV7-2,-,TRBJ2-6,TGTGCCAGCAGCTTTTTTCTCTCTGGGGCCAACGTCCTGACTTTC,CASSFFLSGANVLTF
12,medium-sized,TRBV6-1,-,TRBJ1-6,TGTGCCAGCAGCAACTATAATTCACCCCTCCACTTT,CASSNYNSPLHF
15,many,TRBV4-1,-,TRBJ2-7,TGCGCCAGCAGCCAAGAAGTCAATAACCACTACGAGCAGTACTTC,CASSQEVNNHYEQYF